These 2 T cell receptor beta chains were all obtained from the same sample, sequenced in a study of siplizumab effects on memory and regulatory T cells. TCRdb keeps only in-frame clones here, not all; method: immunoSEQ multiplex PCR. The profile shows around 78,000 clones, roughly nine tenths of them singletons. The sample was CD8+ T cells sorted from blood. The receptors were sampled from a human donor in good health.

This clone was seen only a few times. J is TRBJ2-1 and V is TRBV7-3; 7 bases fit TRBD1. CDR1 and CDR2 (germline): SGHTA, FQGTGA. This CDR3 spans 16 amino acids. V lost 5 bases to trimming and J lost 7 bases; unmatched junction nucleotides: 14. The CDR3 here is CASSHRDSGLTNEQFF. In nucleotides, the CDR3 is TGTGCCAGCAGCCACAGGGACAGCGGACTTACGAATGAGCAGTTCTTC.

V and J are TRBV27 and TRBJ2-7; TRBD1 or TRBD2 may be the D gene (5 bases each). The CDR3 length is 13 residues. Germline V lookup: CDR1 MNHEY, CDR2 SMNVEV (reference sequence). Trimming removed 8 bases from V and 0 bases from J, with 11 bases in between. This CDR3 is CASWDGYSYEQYF. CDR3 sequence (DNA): TGTGCCAGCTGGGACGGATACTCCTACGAGCAGTACTTC.